This T cell receptor beta chain was observed in a study of cytomegalovirus exposure and HLA in healthy donors. This clone appeared a single time. The PCR employed 60 Vbeta primers together with 13 Jbeta primers. The protocol was immunoSEQ multiplex PCR, while the TCRdb copy is restricted to in-frame clones and leaves out a portion. The table lists approximately 150,000 clones, 75% to 85% of them singletons. The sample consisted of PBMCs. The clonotype comes from a woman aged 35 to 49 in good health and CMV-seropositive.

CDR3 sequence reads: CASRSSGNTIYF. The CDR3 DNA follows: TGTGCCAGCAGGAGCTCTGGAAACACCATATATTTT. The chain employs TRBV6-5 and TRBJ1-3; D not resolved. Trimming shortened V by 6 bases and J by 0 bases, and 3 bases separated the two germline ends. CDR1 is MNHEY, CDR2 SVGAGI, per germline. The CDR3 is 12 residues long.